The 25 T cell receptor beta chains presented below share a single source sample, sequenced in a study of cytomegalovirus exposure and HLA in healthy donors. Both 60 Vbeta primers and 13 Jbeta primers went into the PCR. The data were produced by immunoSEQ multiplex PCR, yet TCRdb's version contains in-frame clones alone and is incomplete. The data contain approximately 180,000 clones, approximately 86% of them singletons. Source material: PBMCs. These receptors were taken from a woman aged 18-29 years in good health and CMV-seronegative.

V usage is TRBV5-1 and J usage is TRBJ2-6; weak D call: TRBD1 (5 bases). V lost 5 bases and J 0 bases, leaving 12 bases between the germline ends. Germline assignment: CDR1 SGHRS and CDR2 YFSETQ. The CDR3 is made up of 16 amino acids. DNA for the CDR3: TGCGCCAGCAGTAGGACACCAGACTCTGGGGCCAACGTCCTGACTTTC. It yields the protein CASSRTPDSGANVLTF. Full variable domain (rest looked up from reference TRBV5-1 and TRBJ2-6): KAGVTQTPRYLIKTRGQQVTLSCSPISGHRSVSWYQQTPGQGLQFLFEYFSETQRNKGNFPGRFSGRQFSNSRSEMNVSTLELGDSALYLCASSRTPDSGANVLTFGAGSRLTVL.

The chain is built from TRBV19 and TRBJ2-5; TRBD2 agrees at 7 bases. J was trimmed by 6 bases and V by 5 bases; bases with no gene match: 12. The CDR3 is 15 amino acids. Germline V lookup: CDR1 LNHDA, CDR2 SQIVND (reference sequence). In DNA form, the CDR3 reads TGTGCCAGTAGTGTTATCGGGGGGACTGGCAAGACCCAGTACTTC. Translating gives CASSVIGGTGKTQYF.

The V call is TRBV2, the J call TRBJ1-1, with 10 bases aligning to TRBD1. This CDR3 has 14 residues. Germline assignment: CDR1 SNHLY and CDR2 FYNNEI. J lost 3 bases, V lost 8 bases, and 6 bases had no gene match. Written as DNA, the CDR3 is TGTGCCAGCCCCCGGACAGGGGGTGACACTGAAGCTTTCTTT. The encoded protein is CASPRTGGDTEAFF.

CDR3 loop: CASSLFGGGIEQYF. The CDR3 nucleotides read TGTGCCAGCAGTTTATTTGGCGGCGGGATCGAGCAGTACTTC. This rearrangement joins TRBV27 to TRBJ2-7, with D maybe TRBD2 (6 bases). The germline CDR1 and CDR2 sequences are MNHEY and SMNVEV (reference sequence). V dropped 1 base and J dropped 6 bases, with 13 bases sitting between them. This CDR3 has 14 residues.

The V and J genes are TRBV28 and TRBJ2-1; TRBD1 matches at 7 bases. J was trimmed by 4 bases and V by 4 bases; bases with no gene match: 10. Germline loops: CDR1 MDHEN, CDR2 SYDVKM. This CDR3 spans 16 amino acids. This CDR3 is CASSSPGTEVYNEQFF. In DNA form, the CDR3 reads TGTGCCAGCAGTTCACCCGGGACAGAAGTTTACAATGAGCAGTTCTTC.

In its sample, this clone was seen a few times. The gene calls are TRBV6-4 and TRBJ2-1; 10 bases agree with TRBD2. The CDR3 covers 15 residues. The germline CDR1 and CDR2 sequences are MRHNA and SNTAGT. After removal of 5 bases from V and 3 bases from J, the junction contained 4 bases not matched to a gene. CDR3 sequence: CASSPLAGDYNEQFF. CDR3 nucleotide sequence: TGTGCCAGCAGTCCCCTAGCGGGGGACTACAATGAGCAGTTCTTC.

The chain carries TRBV27 and TRBJ2-5; TRBD2 agrees at 13 bases. The CDR3 is 14 amino acids. With 5 bases clipped from V and 5 bases from J, the junction kept 2 bases outside the gene matches. The germline gives CDR1 MNHEY, CDR2 SMNVEV (reference sequence). CDR3 protein: CASSLTSGGETQYF. In nucleotides, the CDR3 is TGTGCCAGCAGTCTGACTAGCGGGGGGGAGACCCAGTACTTC.

This chain uses TRBV5-4 with TRBJ1-6; D is undetermined. Trimming stripped 2 bases from V and 6 bases from J, with 12 bases between. Germline-derived CDR1 and CDR2 are SGHNT and YYREEE (reference sequence). This CDR3 contains 15 residues. The CDR3 protein is CASSLGLLGNSPLHF. The CDR3 bases are TGTGCCAGCAGCTTAGGACTCCTTGGTAATTCACCCCTCCACTTT.

This clone was detected only a few times. The rearrangement joins TRBV7-2 to TRBJ2-3; TRBD1 matches 7 bases. Trimming cost V 5 bases and J 9 bases; bases outside gene matches: 2. This CDR3 is 11 amino acids long. Germline CDR1 SGHTA, CDR2 FQGNSA. Written as DNA, the CDR3 is TGTGCCAGCAGCATACAGGGGACGCAGTATTTT. The encoded protein is CASSIQGTQYF.

This rearrangement joins TRBV2 to TRBJ2-4, with TRBD1 matching 10 bases. J lost 8 bases, V lost 6 bases, and 7 bases had no gene match. This CDR3 contains 14 residues. Germline CDR1 SNHLY, CDR2 FYNNEI. CDR3 protein: CASSVRDRGHIQYF. The CDR3 nucleotides read TGTGCCAGCAGCGTTCGGGACAGGGGACACATTCAGTACTTC.

The J gene is TRBJ2-5, the V gene TRBV6-1; 14 nucleotides align to TRBD2. Per germline, CDR1 MNHNS and CDR2 SASEGT. Trimming at V came to 6 bases and at J to 5 bases, leaving 5 bases not matched to a gene. The CDR3 has 15 amino acids. The CDR3 protein is CASRSGLAGVETQYF. In DNA, the CDR3 is TGTGCCAGCAGGTCGGGACTAGCGGGAGTTGAGACCCAGTACTTC.

The V gene is TRBV10-2, the J gene TRBJ2-2; D gene uncertain. Germline V gives CDR1 WSHSY, CDR2 SAAADI. The CDR3 extends over 13 amino acids. With 6 bases removed from V and 0 bases from J, the gap between germline ends came to 5 bases. CDR3 nucleotide sequence: TGCGCCAGCAGGTCTCCGAACACCGGGGAGCTGTTTTTT. This translates into CASRSPNTGELFF.

J is TRBJ1-5 and V is TRBV28; 7 nucleotides align to TRBD1. Trimming at V came to 4 bases and at J to 0 bases, leaving 3 bases not matched to a gene. The V gene's germline CDR1 is MDHEN and CDR2 SYDVKM. The CDR3 loop spans 15 amino acids. CDR3 DNA sequence: TGTGCCAGCAGTTCGGCAGGGGGTAGCAATCAGCCCCAGCATTTT. Translated: CASSSAGGSNQPQHF.

J is TRBJ1-3 and V is TRBV10-3; maybe TRBD1 (5 bases). The V gene lost 3 bases and the J gene lost 4 bases, with 7 bases spanning the gap. The CDR3 sequence is 13 residues long. CDR1 and CDR2 (germline): ENHRY, SYGVKD. The CDR3 sequence: CAISDRQGNTIYF. CDR3 bases: TGTGCCATCAGTGACAGACAGGGAAACACCATATATTTT.

V is TRBV4-1 and J is TRBJ2-7; 11 bases align to TRBD1. The CDR3 consists of 16 residues. Germline-derived CDR1 and CDR2 are MGHRA and YSYEKL. Trimming at V came to 0 bases and at J to 2 bases, leaving 3 bases not matched to a gene. In DNA, the CDR3 is TGCGCCAGCAGCCAAGATCCGGGACAGGGGGCCTACGAGCAGTACTTC. It encodes CASSQDPGQGAYEQYF.

The CDR3 spells CASSSLGAGGVHYTF. For the CDR3, the DNA is TGTGCCAGCAGTTCCTTAGGGGCAGGCGGGGTACACTACACCTTC. The V gene is TRBV28, the J gene TRBJ1-2; tentative D call: TRBD1 (5 bases). This CDR3 contains 15 residues. With 4 bases removed from V and 10 bases from J, the gap between germline ends came to 22 bases. Germline V gene data show CDR1 as MDHEN and CDR2 as SYDVKM.

The chain is built from TRBV6-4 and TRBJ1-2; 9 positions match TRBD1. The CDR3 runs 15 residues. V shed 6 bases, J shed 2 bases, and the junction held 7 bases outside the gene matches. The germline gives CDR1 MRHNA, CDR2 SNTAGT. The CDR3 protein is CASSLGQGDNYGYTF. DNA of the CDR3: TGTGCCAGCAGCCTGGGACAGGGAGACAACTATGGCTACACCTTC.

This clone has just one count. The chain is built from TRBV6-5 and TRBJ1-6, with 7 bases that match TRBD1. After removal of 6 bases from V and 7 bases from J, the junction contained 6 bases not matched to a gene. This CDR3 comprises 14 residues. CDR1 and CDR2 from the germline V gene are MNHEY and SVGAGI. In nucleotides, the CDR3 is TGTGCCAGCAGGCCTCAGGGGGAGAATTCACCCCTCCACTTT. Encoded protein: CASRPQGENSPLHF.

V is TRBV30 and J is TRBJ1-1, with D possibly matching TRBD1 (6 bases). The germline CDR1 and CDR2 sequences are GTSNPN and SVGIG (reference sequence). CDR3 size: 15 residues. The germline V and J ends were trimmed by 5 bases and 5 bases, with 21 bases remaining between them. The CDR3 bases are TGTGCCTGGCCTATTTCACAGGGCCTGGGGACTGAAGCTTTCTTT. Translated, it gives CAWPISQGLGTEAFF.

The rearrangement joins TRBV11-3 to TRBJ1-4; 9 bases map to TRBD1. Germline lookup yields CDR1 SGHNT and CDR2 YENEEA. This CDR3 contains 14 residues. V was clipped by 8 bases and J by 4 bases; unmatched bases: 5. The CDR3 region is CASSRDRVNEKLFF. CDR3 DNA: TGTGCCAGCTCCCGGGACAGGGTTAATGAAAAACTGTTTTTT.

This sequence joins TRBV11-2 and TRBJ2-5, with D possibly TRBD2 on 6 matching bases. V was cut by 3 bases and J by 2 bases, with 7 bases left in between. CDR1 and CDR2 (germline): SGHAT, FQNNGV. The CDR3 loop spans 13 amino acids. This chain's CDR3 is CASSLGGQETQYF. DNA for the CDR3: TGTGCCAGCAGCTTGGGGGGACAAGAGACCCAGTACTTC.

The chain has TRBV5-4 and TRBJ1-1; no clear D gene. V was clipped by 0 bases and J by 0 bases, with 9 bases between them. Germline loops: CDR1 SGHNT, CDR2 YYREEE (reference sequence). The length of the CDR3 is 15 residues. The CDR3 sequence: CASSLGANLNTEAFF. In DNA, the CDR3 is TGTGCCAGCAGCTTGGGGGCGAATCTGAACACTGAAGCTTTCTTT.

The genes are TRBV9 and TRBJ2-3, with a possible D match to TRBD2 (6 bases). V shed 0 bases and J shed 2 bases, with 7 bases lying between them. In germline, CDR1 is SGDLS, CDR2 YYNGEE. CDR3 length: 14 residues. This CDR3 is CASSVGGNTDTQYF. In DNA, the CDR3 is TGTGCCAGCAGCGTAGGCGGGAACACAGATACGCAGTATTTT.

The V call is TRBV5-1, the J call TRBJ2-5; TRBD1 is a possible D gene (5 bases). Trimming shortened V by 1 base and J by 4 bases, and 8 bases separated the two germline ends. Germline CDR1 reads SGHRS; CDR2 reads YFSETQ. This CDR3 region has 13 residues. The CDR3 spells CASSLPGSETQYF. CDR3 DNA: TGCGCCAGCAGCTTGCCAGGGTCAGAGACCCAGTACTTC.

The chain employs TRBV5-1 and TRBJ2-1; possibly TRBD1 for D (5 bases). Germline V CDR1 and CDR2: SGHRS, YFSETQ. Trimming pared 4 bases from V and 8 bases from J, leaving 13 bases between. This CDR3 is built from 13 residues. CDR3 nucleotides: TGCGCCAGCAGCCCAGGGTCTGGATATGAGCAGTTCTTC. It encodes CASSPGSGYEQFF.